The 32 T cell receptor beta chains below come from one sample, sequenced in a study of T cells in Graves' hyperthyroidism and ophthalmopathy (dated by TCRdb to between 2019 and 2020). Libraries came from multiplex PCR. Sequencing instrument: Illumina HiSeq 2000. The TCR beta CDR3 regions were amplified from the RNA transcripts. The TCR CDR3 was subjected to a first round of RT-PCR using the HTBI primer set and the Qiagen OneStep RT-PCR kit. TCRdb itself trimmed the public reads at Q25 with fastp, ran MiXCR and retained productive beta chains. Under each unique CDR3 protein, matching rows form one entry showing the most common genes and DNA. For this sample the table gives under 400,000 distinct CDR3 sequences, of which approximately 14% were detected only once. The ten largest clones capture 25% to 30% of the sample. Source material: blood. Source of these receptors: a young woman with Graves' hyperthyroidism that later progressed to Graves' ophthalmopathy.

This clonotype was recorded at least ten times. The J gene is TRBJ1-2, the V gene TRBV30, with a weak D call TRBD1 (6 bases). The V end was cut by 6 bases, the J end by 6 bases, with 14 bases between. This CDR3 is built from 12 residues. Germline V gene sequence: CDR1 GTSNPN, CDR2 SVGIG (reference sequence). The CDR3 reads CACTGTYDGYTF. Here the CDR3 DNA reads TGTGCCTGTACCGGGACATACGATGGCTACACCTTC.

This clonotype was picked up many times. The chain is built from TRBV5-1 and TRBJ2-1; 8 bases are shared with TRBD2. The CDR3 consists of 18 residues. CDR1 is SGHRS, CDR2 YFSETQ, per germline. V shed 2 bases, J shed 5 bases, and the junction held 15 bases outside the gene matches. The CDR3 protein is CASSFAGPLGLADNEQFF. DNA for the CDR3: TGCGCCAGCAGCTTCGCAGGGCCCCTAGGACTAGCCGACAATGAGCAGTTCTTC.

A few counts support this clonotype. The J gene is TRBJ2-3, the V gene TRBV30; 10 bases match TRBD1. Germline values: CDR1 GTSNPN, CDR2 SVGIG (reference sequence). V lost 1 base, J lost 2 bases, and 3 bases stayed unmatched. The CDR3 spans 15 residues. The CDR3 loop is CAWSAGTGVTDTQYF. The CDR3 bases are TGTGCCTGGAGTGCCGGGACAGGGGTCACAGATACGCAGTATTTT.

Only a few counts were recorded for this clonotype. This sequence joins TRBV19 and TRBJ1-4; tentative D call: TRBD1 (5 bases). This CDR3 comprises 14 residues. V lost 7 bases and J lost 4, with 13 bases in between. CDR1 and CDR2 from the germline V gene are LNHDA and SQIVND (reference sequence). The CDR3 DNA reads TGTGCCAGTACCAGGACAAGCCGTAATGAAAAACTGTTTTTT. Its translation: CASTRTSRNEKLFF.

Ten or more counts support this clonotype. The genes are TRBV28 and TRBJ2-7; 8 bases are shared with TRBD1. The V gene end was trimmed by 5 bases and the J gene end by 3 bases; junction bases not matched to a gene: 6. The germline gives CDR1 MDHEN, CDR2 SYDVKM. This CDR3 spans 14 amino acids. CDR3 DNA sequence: TGTGCCAGCAGTCGGACAGGGAAGGGCTACGAGCAGTACTTC. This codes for CASSRTGKGYEQYF.

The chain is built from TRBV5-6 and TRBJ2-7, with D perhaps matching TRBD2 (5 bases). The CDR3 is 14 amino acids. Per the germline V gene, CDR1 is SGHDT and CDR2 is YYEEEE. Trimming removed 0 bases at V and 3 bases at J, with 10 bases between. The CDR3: CASSLVEGNYEQYF. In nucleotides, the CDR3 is TGTGCCAGCAGCTTGGTCGAGGGTAACTACGAGCAGTACTTC. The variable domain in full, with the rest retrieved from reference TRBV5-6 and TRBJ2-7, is DAGVTQSPTHLIKTRGQQVTLRCSPKSGHDTVSWYQQALGQGPQFIFQYYEEEERQRGNFPDRFSGHQFPNYSSELNVNALLLGDSALYLCASSLVEGNYEQYFGPGTRLTVT.

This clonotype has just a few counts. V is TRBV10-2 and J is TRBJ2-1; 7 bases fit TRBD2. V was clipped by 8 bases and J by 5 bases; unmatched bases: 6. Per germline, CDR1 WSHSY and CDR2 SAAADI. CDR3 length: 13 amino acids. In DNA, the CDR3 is TGCGCCAGCGGGGCTAGCGGTAACAATGAGCAGTTCTTC. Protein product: CASGASGNNEQFF.

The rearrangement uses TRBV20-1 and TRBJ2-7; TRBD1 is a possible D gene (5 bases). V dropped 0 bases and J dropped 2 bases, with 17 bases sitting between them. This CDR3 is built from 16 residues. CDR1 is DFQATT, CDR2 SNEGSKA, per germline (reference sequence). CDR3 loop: CSARDVFKGRTYEQYF. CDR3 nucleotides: TGCAGTGCTAGAGATGTTTTCAAGGGGCGAACCTACGAGCAGTACTTC.

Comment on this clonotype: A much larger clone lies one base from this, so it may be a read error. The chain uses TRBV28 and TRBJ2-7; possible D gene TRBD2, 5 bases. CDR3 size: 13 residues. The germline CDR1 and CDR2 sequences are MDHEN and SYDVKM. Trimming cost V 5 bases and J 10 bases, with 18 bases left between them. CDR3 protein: CASSNRRGNVQYF. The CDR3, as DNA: TGTGCCAGCAGTAATAGGAGAGGGAACGTTCAGTACTTC.

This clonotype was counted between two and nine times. CDR3 residues: CSVPLSGETQYF. The CDR3, as DNA: TGCAGCGTTCCGCTTAGCGGGGAGACCCAGTACTTC. The chain recombines TRBV29-1 with TRBJ2-5, with TRBD2 identical over 7 bases. This CDR3 comprises 12 residues. CDR1 and CDR2 (germline): SQVTM, ANQGSEA. Trimming at V came to 5 bases and at J to 5 bases, leaving 5 bases not matched to a gene.

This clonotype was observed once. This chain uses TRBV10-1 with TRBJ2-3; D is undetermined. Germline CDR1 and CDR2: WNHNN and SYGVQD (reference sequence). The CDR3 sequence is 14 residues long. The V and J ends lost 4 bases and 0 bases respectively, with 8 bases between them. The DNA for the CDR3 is TGCGCCAGCAGTGCGAGACAAAGCACAGATACGCAGTATTTT. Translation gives CASSARQSTDTQYF.

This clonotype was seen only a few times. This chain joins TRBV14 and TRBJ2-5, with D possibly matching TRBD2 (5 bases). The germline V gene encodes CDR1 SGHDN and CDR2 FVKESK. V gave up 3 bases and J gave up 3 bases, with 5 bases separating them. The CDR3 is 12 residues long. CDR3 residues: CASSHGEETQYF. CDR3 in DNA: TGTGCCAGCAGCCACGGGGAAGAGACCCAGTACTTC.

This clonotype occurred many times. CDR3 sequence reads: CSAGRGTSGIYEQYF. CDR3 in DNA: TGCAGTGCCGGGAGAGGGACTAGCGGGATCTACGAGCAGTACTTC. The chain uses TRBV20-1 and TRBJ2-7; the match to TRBD2 covers 13 bases. V trimming: 6 bases; J trimming: 3 bases; junction bases outside the gene matches: 8. The CDR3 is made up of 15 amino acids. Germline-derived CDR1 and CDR2 are DFQATT and SNEGSKA (reference sequence).

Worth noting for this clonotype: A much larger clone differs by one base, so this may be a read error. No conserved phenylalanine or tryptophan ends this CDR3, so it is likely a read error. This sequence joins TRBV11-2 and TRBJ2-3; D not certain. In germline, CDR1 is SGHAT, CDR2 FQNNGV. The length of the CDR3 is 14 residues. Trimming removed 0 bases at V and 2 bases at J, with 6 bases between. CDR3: CASSLDLYTDTQYS. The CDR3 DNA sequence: TGTGCCAGCAGCTTAGACCTTTACACAGATACGCAGTATTCT.

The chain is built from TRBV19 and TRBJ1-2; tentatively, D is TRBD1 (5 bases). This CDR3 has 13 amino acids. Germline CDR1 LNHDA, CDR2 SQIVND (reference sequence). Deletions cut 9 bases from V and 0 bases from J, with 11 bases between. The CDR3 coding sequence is TGTGCCAGCCGGGACCAAACTAACTATGGCTACACCTTC. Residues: CASRDQTNYGYTF.

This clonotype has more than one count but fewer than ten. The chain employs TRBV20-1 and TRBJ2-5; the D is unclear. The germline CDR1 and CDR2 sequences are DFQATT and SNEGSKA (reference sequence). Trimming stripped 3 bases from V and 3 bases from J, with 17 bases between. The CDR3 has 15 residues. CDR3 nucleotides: TGCAGTGCTAGCCCACAGAGAGTTATTGAAGAGACCCAGTACTTC. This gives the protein CSASPQRVIEETQYF.

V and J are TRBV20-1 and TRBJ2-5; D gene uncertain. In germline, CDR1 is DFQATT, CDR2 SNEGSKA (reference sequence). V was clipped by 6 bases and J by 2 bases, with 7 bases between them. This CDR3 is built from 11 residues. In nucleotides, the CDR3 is TGCAGTGCCCTCTCTCAAGAGACCCAGTACTTC. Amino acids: CSALSQETQYF.

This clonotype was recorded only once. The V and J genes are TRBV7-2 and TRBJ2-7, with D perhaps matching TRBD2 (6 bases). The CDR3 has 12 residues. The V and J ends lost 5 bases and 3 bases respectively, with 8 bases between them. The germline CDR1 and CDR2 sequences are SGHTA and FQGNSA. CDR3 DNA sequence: TGTGCCAGCAGCGGGAGGAGCTACGAGCAGTACTTC. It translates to CASSGRSYEQYF.

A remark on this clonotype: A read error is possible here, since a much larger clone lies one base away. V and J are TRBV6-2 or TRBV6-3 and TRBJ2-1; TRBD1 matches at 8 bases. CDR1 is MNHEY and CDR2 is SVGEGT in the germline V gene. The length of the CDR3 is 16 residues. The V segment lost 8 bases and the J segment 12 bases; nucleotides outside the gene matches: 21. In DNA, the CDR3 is TGTGCCAGCGGAGCGGTGGGGACAGGCCCTTGGGATGGGCAGTTCTTC. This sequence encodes CASGAVGTGPWDGQFF.

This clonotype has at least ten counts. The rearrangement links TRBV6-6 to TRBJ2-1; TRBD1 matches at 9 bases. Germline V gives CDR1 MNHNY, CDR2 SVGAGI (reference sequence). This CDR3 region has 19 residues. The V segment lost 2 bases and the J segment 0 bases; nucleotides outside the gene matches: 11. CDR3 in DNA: TGTGCCAGCAGTTACCAGACACACGGACAGGGGAGCTCCTACAATGAGCAGTTCTTC. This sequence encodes CASSYQTHGQGSSYNEQFF.

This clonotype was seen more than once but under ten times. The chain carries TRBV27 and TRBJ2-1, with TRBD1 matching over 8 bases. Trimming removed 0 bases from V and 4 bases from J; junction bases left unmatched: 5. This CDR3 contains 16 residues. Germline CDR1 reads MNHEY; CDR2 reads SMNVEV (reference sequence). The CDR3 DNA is TGTGCCAGCAGTTTATCGAAACAGGGGGTTTACAATGAGCAGTTCTTC. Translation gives CASSLSKQGVYNEQFF.

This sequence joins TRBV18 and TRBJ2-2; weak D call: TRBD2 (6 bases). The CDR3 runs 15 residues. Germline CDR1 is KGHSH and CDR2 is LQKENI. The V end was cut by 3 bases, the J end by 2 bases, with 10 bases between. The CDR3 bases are TGTGCCAGCTCACCCGGGACTCAAAACACCGGGGAGCTGTTTTTT. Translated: CASSPGTQNTGELFF.

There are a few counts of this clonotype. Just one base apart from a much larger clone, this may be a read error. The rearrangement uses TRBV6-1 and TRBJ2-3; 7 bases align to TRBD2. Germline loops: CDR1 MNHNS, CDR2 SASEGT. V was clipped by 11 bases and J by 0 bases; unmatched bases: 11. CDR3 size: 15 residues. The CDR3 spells CAGNGRTRSTDTQYF. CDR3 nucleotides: TGTGCCGGCAACGGCCGGACTAGGAGCACAGATACGCAGTATTTT.

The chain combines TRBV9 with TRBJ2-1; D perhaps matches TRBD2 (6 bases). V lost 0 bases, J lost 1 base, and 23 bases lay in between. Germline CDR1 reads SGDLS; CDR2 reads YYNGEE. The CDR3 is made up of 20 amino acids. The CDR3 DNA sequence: TGTGCCAGCAGCGTAGTAGTGGGTGGTCGGGCGGGACCTTCCTACAATGAGCAGTTCTTC. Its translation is CASSVVVGGRAGPSYNEQFF.

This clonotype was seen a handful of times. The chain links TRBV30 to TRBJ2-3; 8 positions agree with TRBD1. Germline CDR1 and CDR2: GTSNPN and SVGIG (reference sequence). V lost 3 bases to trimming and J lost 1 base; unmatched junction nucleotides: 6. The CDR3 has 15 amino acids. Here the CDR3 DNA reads TGTGCCTGGAGCACGGACAGGGTCCGCACAGATACGCAGTATTTT. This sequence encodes CAWSTDRVRTDTQYF.

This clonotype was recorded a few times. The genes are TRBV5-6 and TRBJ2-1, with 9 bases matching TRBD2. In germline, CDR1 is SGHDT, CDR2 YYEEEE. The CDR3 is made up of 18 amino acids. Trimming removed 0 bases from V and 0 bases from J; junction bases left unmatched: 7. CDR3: CASSLELTSGSSYNEQFF. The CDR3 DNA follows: TGTGCCAGCAGCTTGGAATTGACTAGCGGAAGCTCCTACAATGAGCAGTTCTTC. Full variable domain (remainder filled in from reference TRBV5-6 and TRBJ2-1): DAGVTQSPTHLIKTRGQQVTLRCSPKSGHDTVSWYQQALGQGPQFIFQYYEEEERQRGNFPDRFSGHQFPNYSSELNVNALLLGDSALYLCASSLELTSGSSYNEQFFGPGTRLTVL.

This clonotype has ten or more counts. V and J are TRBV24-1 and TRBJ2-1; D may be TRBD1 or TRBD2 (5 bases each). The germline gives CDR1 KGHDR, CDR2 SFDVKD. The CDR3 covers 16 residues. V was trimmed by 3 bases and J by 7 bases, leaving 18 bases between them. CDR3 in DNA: TGTGCCACCAGTGATAACCGGGACCGACGATTAAATGAGCAGTTCTTC. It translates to CATSDNRDRRLNEQFF.

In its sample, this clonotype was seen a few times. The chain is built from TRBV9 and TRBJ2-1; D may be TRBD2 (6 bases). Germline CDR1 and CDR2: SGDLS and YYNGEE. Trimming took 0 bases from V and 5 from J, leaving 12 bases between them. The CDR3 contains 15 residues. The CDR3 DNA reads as TGTGCCAGCAGCGTAGGGGAGGACCGAGACAATGAGCAGTTCTTC. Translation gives CASSVGEDRDNEQFF.

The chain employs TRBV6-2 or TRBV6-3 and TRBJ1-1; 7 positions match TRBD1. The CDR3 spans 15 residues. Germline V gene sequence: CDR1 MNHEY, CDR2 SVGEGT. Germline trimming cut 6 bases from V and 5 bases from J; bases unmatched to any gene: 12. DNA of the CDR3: TGTGCCAGCAGCCTTCGTGGGACAGAAGGGACTGAAGCTTTCTTT. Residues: CASSLRGTEGTEAFF.

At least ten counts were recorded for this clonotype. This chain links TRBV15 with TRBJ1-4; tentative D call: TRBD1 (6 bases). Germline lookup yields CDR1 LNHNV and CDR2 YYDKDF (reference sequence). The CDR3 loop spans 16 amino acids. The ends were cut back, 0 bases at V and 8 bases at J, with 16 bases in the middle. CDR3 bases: TGTGCCACCAGCAGAGATCGTCCCGGGGGGCACGAAAAACTGTTTTTT. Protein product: CATSRDRPGGHEKLFF.

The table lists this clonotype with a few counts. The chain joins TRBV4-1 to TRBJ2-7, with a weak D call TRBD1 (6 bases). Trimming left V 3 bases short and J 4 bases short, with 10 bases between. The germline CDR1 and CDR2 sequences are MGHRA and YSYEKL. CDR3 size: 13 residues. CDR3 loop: CASSHRQDYEQYF. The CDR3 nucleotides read TGCGCCAGCAGCCACCGACAGGATTACGAGCAGTACTTC.

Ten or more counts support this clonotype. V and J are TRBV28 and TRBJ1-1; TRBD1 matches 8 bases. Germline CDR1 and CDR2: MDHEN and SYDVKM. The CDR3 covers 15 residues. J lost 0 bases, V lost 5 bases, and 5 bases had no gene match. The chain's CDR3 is CASSLQGALNTEAFF. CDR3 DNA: TGTGCCAGCAGTCTTCAGGGGGCCCTGAACACTGAAGCTTTCTTT.